These 5 T cell receptor beta chains came from one sample sequenced in a study of low-dose radiotherapy and immunotherapy resistance in tumors. Regarding time point: before trial treatment. Priming of first-strand cDNA relied on TRAV- and TRBV-specific primers (covering alpha and beta chains). Using a constant-region primer together with a V-primer adapter, TCRs were subjected to about 20 PCR cycles of amplification. One entry per CDR3 protein, called by TCRdb with MiXCR from the reads. The sample holds under 70,000 distinct CDR3 sequences, roughly a quarter seen once. The sequencing used PBMCs, collected before treatment. The receptors here all came from a male donor with prostate cancer.

This clonotype was recorded at least ten times. The V call is TRBV18, the J call TRBJ2-5, with a weak D call TRBD1 (6 bases). The CDR3 is 14 residues long. From germline, CDR1 is KGHSH and CDR2 LQKENI. V shed 3 bases and J shed 6 bases, with 14 bases lying between them. For the CDR3, the DNA is TGTGCCAGCTCACCCCCAACAGGGTTACAGACCCAGTACTTC. This codes for CASSPPTGLQTQYF. Combining the CDR3 with reference TRBV18 and TRBJ2-5 gives the whole variable domain NAGVMQNPRHLVRRRGQEARLRCSPMKGHSHVYWYRQLPEEGLKFMVYLQKENIIDESGMPKERFSAEFPKEGPSILRIQQVVRGDSAAYFCASSPPTGLQTQYFGPGTRLLVL.

This clonotype was seen repeatedly, ten times or more. This chain joins TRBV24-1 and TRBJ2-3; tentatively, D is TRBD2 (5 bases). CDR1 KGHDR and CDR2 SFDVKD come from the germline V gene. V was pared by 4 bases and J by 1 base, with 5 bases between. This CDR3 region has 13 residues. CDR3 nucleotide sequence: TGTGCCACCAGTGACGGGGGCACAGATACGCAGTATTTT. It translates to CATSDGGTDTQYF.

The chain combines TRBV5-1 with TRBJ2-7; the D gene could be TRBD1 or TRBD2 (6 bases each). V was pared by 4 bases and J by 4 bases, with 12 bases between. Germline V gene sequence: CDR1 SGHRS, CDR2 YFSETQ. The CDR3 sequence is 13 residues long. CDR3 nucleotide sequence: TGCGCCAGCAGCCCGGAGGGGGGATACGAGCAGTACTTC. Protein: CASSPEGGYEQYF.

For this clonotype: A far more abundant clone sits one base away, making this likely a read error. This chain joins TRBV7-2 and TRBJ2-1; D gene unclear. V was pared by 3 bases and J by 8 bases, with 5 bases between. This CDR3 comprises 11 residues. Germline V CDR1 and CDR2: SGHTA, FQGNSA. The CDR3 sequence is CASSFLDEQFF. In nucleotides, the CDR3 is TGTGCCAGCAGCTTTCTGGATGAGCAGTTCTTC.

This clonotype was recorded many times. The chain employs TRBV7-2 and TRBJ1-5; D not certain. CDR3 size: 13 residues. Germline CDR1 is SGHTA and CDR2 is FQGNSA. V lost 5 bases to trimming and J lost 6 bases, with 11 bases between them. The CDR3 loop is CASSPPAGQPQHF. The CDR3 nucleotides read TGTGCCAGCAGCCCCCCCGCTGGTCAGCCCCAGCATTTT.